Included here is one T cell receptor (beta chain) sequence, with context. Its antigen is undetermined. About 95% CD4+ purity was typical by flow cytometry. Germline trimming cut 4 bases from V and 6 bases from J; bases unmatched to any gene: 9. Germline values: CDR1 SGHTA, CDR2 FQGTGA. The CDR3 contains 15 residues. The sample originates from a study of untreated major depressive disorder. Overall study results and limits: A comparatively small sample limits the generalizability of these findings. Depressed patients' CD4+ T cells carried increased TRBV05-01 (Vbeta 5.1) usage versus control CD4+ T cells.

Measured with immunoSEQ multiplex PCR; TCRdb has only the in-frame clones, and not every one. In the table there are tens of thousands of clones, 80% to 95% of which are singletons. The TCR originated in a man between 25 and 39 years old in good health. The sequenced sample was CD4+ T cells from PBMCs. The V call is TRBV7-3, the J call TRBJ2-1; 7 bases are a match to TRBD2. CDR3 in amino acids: CASSSNRTRFNEQFF. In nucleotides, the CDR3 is TGTGCCAGCAGCTCTAACAGGACTAGATTCAATGAGCAGTTCTTC.